This TCR beta chain was recovered during a study of cytomegalovirus exposure and HLA in healthy donors. General study points: The later analysis indicated that the majority of CMV-associated TCR beta chains appeared HLA-restricted.

Primers included in the PCR were 60 Vbeta and 13 Jbeta primers. Some clones are missing from TCRdb's copy, which holds only in-frame ones; the method was immunoSEQ multiplex PCR. The table has about 140,000 clones, more than 60% seen once. In regard to this clone: The target antigen is unknown.

The CDR3 spans 16 residues. Germline V CDR1 and CDR2: SGHVS, FQNEAQ. Trimming took 5 bases from V and 7 from J; bases not matched to a gene: 16. The source material was PBMCs. This TCR came from a female donor in good health and CMV-seronegative. The J gene is TRBJ2-5, the V gene TRBV7-8, with 7 bases fitting TRBD1. DNA for the CDR3: TGTGCCAGCAGCCGTCTCCCTACAGGGGCCGAGGGGACCCAGTACTTC. This sequence encodes CASSRLPTGAEGTQYF.